This passage covers 24 T cell receptor beta chains from one sample sequenced in a study of cytomegalovirus exposure and HLA in healthy donors. 13 Jbeta primers and 60 Vbeta primers were used for the PCR. TCRdb keeps only in-frame clones here, not all; method: immunoSEQ multiplex PCR. Found here are some 180,000 clones, around 78% of them singletons; the top ten hold around 1.6%. Sample: PBMCs. The receptor source for this set is a man between 18 and 35 years old in good health and CMV-seronegative.

This chain uses TRBV9 with TRBJ1-1, with D maybe TRBD1 (5 bases). The CDR3 totals 15 residues. Germline V gene data show CDR1 as SGDLS and CDR2 as YYNGEE. V was clipped by 0 bases and J by 1 base, with 10 bases between them. CDR3 loop: CASSVAGGWNTEAFF. In DNA form, the CDR3 reads TGTGCCAGCAGCGTAGCTGGGGGGTGGAACACTGAAGCTTTCTTT.

The gene calls are TRBV5-1 and TRBJ1-1; 9 nucleotides align to TRBD1. The V and J ends lost 4 bases and 3 bases, in that order; junction bases with no gene match: 7. This CDR3 has 15 amino acids. From germline, CDR1 is SGHRS and CDR2 YFSETQ. The DNA for the CDR3 is TGCGCCAGCAGCACAGGGACAGGGCTATACACTGAAGCTTTCTTT. Its translation is CASSTGTGLYTEAFF.

The chain couples TRBV21-1 to TRBJ2-5; the table calls TRBD2, which could not be checked here. TRBV21-1 corresponds to a pseudogene. The CDR3 has 12 residues. The CDR3 protein is CASSSVQETQYF. CDR3 DNA: TGTGCCAGCTCTAGCGTTCAAGAGACCCAGTACTTC.

V gene TRBV9 combines with J gene TRBJ2-7; 9 positions agree with TRBD2. Germline values: CDR1 SGDLS, CDR2 YYNGEE. Trimming removed 4 bases from V and 6 bases from J; junction bases left unmatched: 11. The CDR3 is 15 amino acids. The CDR3 DNA reads TGTGCCAGCAGCTCAGGGGGGACTAGCTTATCCGAGCAGTACTTC. This sequence encodes CASSSGGTSLSEQYF.

J is TRBJ2-7 and V is TRBV5-5, with 9 bases lining up with TRBD1. CDR3 length: 15 amino acids. The V segment lost 0 bases and the J segment 2 bases; nucleotides outside the gene matches: 3. Germline V CDR1 and CDR2: SGHKS, YYEKEE (reference sequence). Here the CDR3 reads CASSLAGTGTYEQYF. The CDR3 DNA is TGTGCCAGCAGCTTGGCGGGGACAGGGACCTACGAGCAGTACTTC.

The chain is built from TRBV5-8 and TRBJ1-1, with unresolved D. Germline CDR1 and CDR2: SGHTS and YDEGEE. V dropped 4 bases and J dropped 2 bases, with 9 bases sitting between them. There are 13 residues in the CDR3. The CDR3 DNA reads as TGTGCCAGCAGCCAGATAGCTAACACTGAAGCTTTCTTT. Translating it yields CASSQIANTEAFF.

The chain uses TRBV29-1 and TRBJ2-2, with D perhaps matching TRBD1 (5 bases). Trimming cost V 0 bases and J 4 bases, with 15 bases left between them. The CDR3 consists of 16 residues. Germline CDR1 and CDR2: SQVTM and ANQGSEA. CDR3 loop: CSVEDNRQGSTGELFF. In DNA, the CDR3 is TGCAGCGTTGAAGATAACAGGCAGGGTTCCACCGGGGAGCTGTTTTTT.

The chain couples TRBV5-1 to TRBJ2-7; 11 nucleotides align to TRBD2. This CDR3 is built from 16 residues. The germline CDR1 and CDR2 sequences are SGHRS and YFSETQ. V lost 5 bases to trimming and J lost 4 bases; unmatched junction nucleotides: 11. The DNA of the CDR3 is TGCGCCAGCAGAGAGGGCCCCGGGACTAGCGGTTACGAGCAGTACTTC. Translated, it gives CASREGPGTSGYEQYF.

The chain uses TRBV5-1 and TRBJ2-1, with a tentative D call TRBD2 (5 bases). Trimming left V 4 bases short and J 6 bases short, with 17 bases between. Germline loops: CDR1 SGHRS, CDR2 YFSETQ. The CDR3 is made up of 15 amino acids. CDR3 nucleotides: TGCGCCAGCAGCGAGCCCGCGACTAACACCAATGAGCAGTTCTTC. Translation gives CASSEPATNTNEQFF.

Comments on this clone: This sample includes further DNA sequences coding for the same CDR3. The chain uses TRBV6-6 and TRBJ2-5; tentative D call: TRBD2 (6 bases). Trimming took off 2 bases at V and 4 bases at J, with 11 bases between the two ends. Germline V gene data show CDR1 as MNHNY and CDR2 as SVGAGI (reference sequence). The length of the CDR3 is 14 residues. The CDR3 DNA follows: TGTGCCAGCAGTTACGGAACAGCGGGAGAGACCCAGTACTTC. Amino acids: CASSYGTAGETQYF.

V gene TRBV28 combines with J gene TRBJ1-1; D uncertain. This CDR3 comprises 12 residues. Looked up from germline, CDR1 is MDHEN and CDR2 is SYDVKM. The germline V and J ends were trimmed by 7 bases and 3 bases, with 9 bases remaining between them. The CDR3, as DNA: TGTGCCAGCAAGGAGGGCGACACTGAAGCTTTCTTT. This encodes CASKEGDTEAFF.

The V and J genes are TRBV6-1 and TRBJ2-1; 15 bases align to TRBD2. The germline V gene encodes CDR1 MNHNS and CDR2 SASEGT. The V segment lost 7 bases and the J segment 9 bases; nucleotides outside the gene matches: 7. The CDR3 covers 15 residues. For the CDR3, the DNA is TGTGCCAGCACTGGGACTAGCGGGAGGATTGGTGAGCAGTTCTTC. This sequence encodes CASTGTSGRIGEQFF.

The chain carries TRBV5-3 and TRBJ2-1, with D possibly matching TRBD2 (5 bases). TRBV5-3 is an open reading frame whose function is uncertain. The CDR3 consists of 13 residues. Trimming took 9 bases from V and 8 from J, leaving 18 bases between them. The CDR3 sequence: CATVLAVVDEQFF. In DNA, the CDR3 is TGTGCCACCGTTCTAGCCGTCGTAGATGAGCAGTTCTTC.

The V gene is TRBV6-5, the J gene TRBJ1-2; 8 bases align to TRBD1. CDR1 is MNHEY, CDR2 SVGAGI, per germline. The CDR3 consists of 15 residues. With V trimmed by 5 bases and J by 2 bases, 7 bases remained unmatched. In DNA, the CDR3 is TGTGCCAGCAGTCCTACACGGACAGGGAACTATGGCTACACCTTC. Protein product: CASSPTRTGNYGYTF.

The rearrangement links TRBV5-6 to TRBJ2-3, with a weak D call TRBD2 (6 bases). Trimming stripped 4 bases from V and 4 bases from J, with 16 bases between. The CDR3 covers 15 residues. Germline V CDR1 and CDR2: SGHDT, YYEEEE. The CDR3 reads CASSPEGSGADTQYF. The CDR3 DNA reads TGTGCCAGCAGCCCCGAGGGTAGCGGAGCAGATACGCAGTATTTT.

The gene calls are TRBV5-1 and TRBJ1-2, with D maybe TRBD1 (5 bases). V was pared by 4 bases and J by 4 bases, with 14 bases between. Per germline, CDR1 SGHRS and CDR2 YFSETQ. The CDR3 is 14 residues long. CDR3: CASSTSGGTYGYTF. CDR3 sequence (DNA): TGCGCCAGCAGCACCTCGGGAGGGACCTATGGCTACACCTTC.

V usage is TRBV7-9 and J usage is TRBJ1-6, with 9 bases fitting TRBD1. The ends lost 5 bases at V and 7 bases at J; junction bases unmatched: 12. The germline CDR1 and CDR2 sequences are SEHNR and FQNEAQ (reference sequence). The CDR3 is 17 residues long. CDR3 bases: TGTGCCAGCAGCACGAAGGACAGGGGCAAACTGAATTCACCCCTCCACTTT. It yields the protein CASSTKDRGKLNSPLHF. The full variable domain, with the rest looked up from reference TRBV7-9 and TRBJ1-6, is DTGVSQNPRHKITKRGQNVTFRCDPISEHNRLYWYRQTLGQGPEFLTYFQNEAQLEKSRLLSDRFSAERPKGSFSTLEIQRTEQGDSAMYLCASSTKDRGKLNSPLHFGNGTRLTVT.

The chain couples TRBV9 to TRBJ1-2; 7 bases fit TRBD1. V was pared by 0 bases and J by 7 bases, with 3 bases of the junction left unmatched. This CDR3 has 13 amino acids. Germline V gene data show CDR1 as SGDLS and CDR2 as YYNGEE. For the CDR3, the DNA is TGTGCCAGCAGCGTAGAGGGGGCGAGTGGCTACACCTTC. This encodes CASSVEGASGYTF.

The V and J genes are TRBV27 and TRBJ1-4, with D uncertain. Germline V gene lookup returns CDR1 MNHEY and CDR2 SMNVEV (reference sequence). The CDR3 totals 12 residues. V was clipped by 6 bases and J by 4 bases, with 6 bases between them. The CDR3 sequence: CASRGFNEKLFF. The CDR3 DNA reads TGTGCCAGCAGGGGCTTTAATGAAAAACTGTTTTTT.

V gene TRBV18 combines with J gene TRBJ2-7; TRBD2 matches at 10 bases. Germline-derived CDR1 and CDR2 are KGHSH and LQKENI. The CDR3 runs 16 residues. The junction had 7 bases not matched to a gene; V was cut back by 1 base and J by 4 bases. The chain's CDR3 is CASSPLPSGSRYEQYF. CDR3 nucleotides: TGTGCCAGCTCACCACTTCCTAGCGGGAGTAGGTACGAGCAGTACTTC.

The chain uses TRBV5-1 and TRBJ1-1, with a tentative D call TRBD1 (6 bases). The CDR3 length is 15 residues. With 4 bases removed from V and 3 bases from J, the gap between germline ends came to 16 bases. Per the germline V gene, CDR1 is SGHRS and CDR2 is YFSETQ. CDR3 nucleotide sequence: TGCGCCAGCAGCAGGGGGGGAGGGGTAGACACTGAAGCTTTCTTT. This gives the protein CASSRGGGVDTEAFF.

This chain links TRBV2 with TRBJ2-7; TRBD2 aligns across 7 bases. The junction had 24 bases not matched to a gene; V was cut back by 10 bases and J by 3 bases. CDR1 SNHLY and CDR2 FYNNEI come from the germline V gene. The CDR3 runs to 18 residues. The CDR3 DNA is TGTGCCAACCTCCTCACGCGTTGGGACTACCAACACTTCTACGAGCAGTACTTC. This gives the protein CANLLTRWDYQHFYEQYF.

The chain uses TRBV15 and TRBJ1-1; maybe TRBD1 (5 bases). This CDR3 contains 16 residues. The V gene's germline CDR1 is LNHNV and CDR2 YYDKDF (reference sequence). Trimming left V 2 bases short and J 1 base short, with 14 bases between. The CDR3 DNA reads TGTGCCACCAGCAGACCTCGGGGAGGGGCGAACACTGAAGCTTTCTTT. As protein: CATSRPRGGANTEAFF.

The J gene is TRBJ1-2, the V gene TRBV6-1; a possible D gene is TRBD1 (6 bases). Trimming took off 4 bases at V and 4 bases at J, with 7 bases between the two ends. In germline, CDR1 is MNHNS, CDR2 SASEGT. The CDR3 extends over 12 amino acids. CDR3 region: CASSGTAYGYTF. The CDR3 nucleotides are TGTGCCAGCAGTGGGACAGCCTATGGCTACACCTTC.